The entry that follows covers one TCR beta chain sequence. Its antigen is undetermined. This record belongs to a study of cytomegalovirus exposure and HLA in healthy donors. Overall study results and limits: The CMV antigen specificity of a few CMV-associated chains was confirmed through in vitro analysis. The study listed around 150 cytomegalovirus-associated TCR beta chains. That first-cohort TCR clusters tended to co-occur in the 90 to 150 validation repertoires was found in a later analysis.

V was pared by 6 bases and J by 4 bases, with 6 bases of the junction left unmatched. This CDR3 has 15 residues. Per the germline V gene, CDR1 is MDHEN and CDR2 is SYDVKM. Here immunoSEQ multiplex PCR was the method, and the copy in TCRdb shows in-frame clones only, minus some. Of roughly 100,000 clones detected, about 85% appear once; the ten largest clones hold 20%. Sequencing was performed on PBMCs. The receptor's source is a man aged 18-30 years in good health and CMV-seropositive. V usage is TRBV28 and J usage is TRBJ2-1; 10 bases are shared with TRBD2. CDR3 amino acids: CASSSLAGHYNEQFF. Written as DNA, the CDR3 is TGTGCCAGCAGCTCACTAGCGGGACATTACAATGAGCAGTTCTTC. Full variable domain (rest looked up from reference TRBV28 and TRBJ2-1): DVKVTQSSRYLVKRTGEKVFLECVQDMDHENMFWYRQDPGLGLRLIYFSYDVKMKEKGDIPEGYSVSREKKERFSLILESASTNQTSMYLCASSSLAGHYNEQFFGPGTRLTVL.